Following are 29 T cell receptor beta chains from one sample sequenced in a study of shared clonotypes between healthy human individuals. Sequenced by immunoSEQ multiplex PCR; TCRdb stores in-frame clones only, minus some. The sample records some 2,000,000 clones, approximately 96% being singletons. Sequenced sample: naive CD4+ T cells sorted from blood. Subset noted: CD45RA+ positively selected. These receptors were taken from a man in his late teens or twenties in good health.

The V gene is TRBV10-3, the J gene TRBJ2-7; 8 bases are shared with TRBD2. CDR1 and CDR2 from the germline V gene are ENHRY and SYGVKD. This CDR3 spans 14 amino acids. The trim removed 4 bases at V and 7 bases at J, leaving 9 bases unmatched. The CDR3 reads CAISGAGGPWEQYF. CDR3 DNA: TGTGCCATCAGTGGGGCGGGAGGTCCCTGGGAGCAGTACTTC.

The chain employs TRBV28 and TRBJ2-1; 7 bases align to TRBD2. In germline, CDR1 is MDHEN, CDR2 SYDVKM. Trimming removed 2 bases from V and 8 bases from J; junction bases left unmatched: 3. The CDR3 runs to 13 residues. The CDR3 bases are TGTGCCAGCAGTTTAGCGGGAGACGATGAGCAGTTCTTC. This encodes CASSLAGDDEQFF.

The chain carries TRBV28 and TRBJ2-6, with a weak D call TRBD1 (5 bases). Germline CDR1 reads MDHEN; CDR2 reads SYDVKM. The CDR3 totals 16 residues. V was pared by 2 bases and J by 3 bases, with 11 bases between. This CDR3 is CASSLQGTYGANVLTF. The CDR3 coding sequence is TGTGCCAGCAGTTTACAGGGTACATATGGGGCCAACGTCCTGACTTTC.

The V call is TRBV6-5, the J call TRBJ2-7; 8 bases are a match to TRBD1. The CDR3 has 15 residues. The germline CDR1 and CDR2 sequences are MNHEY and SVGAGI. V lost 6 bases and J lost 7; bases outside the gene matches: 14. CDR3 residues: CASRPGGTGFEEQYF. The CDR3 region has the DNA TGTGCCAGCAGGCCAGGCGGGACAGGCTTTGAGGAGCAGTACTTC.

The chain joins TRBV6-1 to TRBJ1-6; D unresolved. V lost 7 bases and J lost 4, with 11 bases in between. The CDR3 runs to 14 residues. Germline CDR1 reads MNHNS; CDR2 reads SASEGT. The CDR3 reads CASNPSGYNSPLHF. CDR3 DNA sequence: TGTGCCAGCAACCCCTCGGGATATAATTCACCCCTCCACTTT.

This clone was seen a single time. This chain uses TRBV27 with TRBJ1-5, with TRBD1 as a possible D gene (5 bases). In germline, CDR1 is MNHEY, CDR2 SMNVEV (reference sequence). The length of the CDR3 is 14 residues. Trimming removed 6 bases at V and 1 base at J, with 10 bases between. The CDR3 DNA is TGTGCCAGCAGAGGGGACGGAAGCAATCAGCCCCAGCATTTT. This gives the protein CASRGDGSNQPQHF.

This sequence joins TRBV28 and TRBJ1-2; tentative D call: TRBD1 (5 bases). V lost 6 bases and J 5 bases, leaving 16 bases between the germline ends. This CDR3 is 14 amino acids long. Germline V gives CDR1 MDHEN, CDR2 SYDVKM. CDR3 DNA: TGTGCCAGCAGCCCCGGGACCACATTTTATGGCTACACCTTC. It encodes CASSPGTTFYGYTF.

The CDR3, as DNA: TGCAGCGTGACATCGGGGGGTAGGGAGACCCAGTACTTC. Translating it yields CSVTSGGRETQYF. The chain uses TRBV29-1 and TRBJ2-5, with 7 bases matching TRBD2. The CDR3 loop spans 13 amino acids. Germline loops: CDR1 SQVTM, CDR2 ANQGSEA. V lost 6 bases to trimming and J lost 5 bases; unmatched junction nucleotides: 9.

Remarks on this clone: Other DNA sequences from this sample encode an identical CDR3 as well. The chain has TRBV14 and TRBJ1-5; no firm D call. V lost 0 bases and J 4 bases, leaving 4 bases between the germline ends. This CDR3 region has 13 residues. Germline assignment: CDR1 SGHDN and CDR2 FVKESK. The DNA of the CDR3 is TGTGCCAGCAGCCAAGATAGGAATCAGCCCCAGCATTTT. It is translated as CASSQDRNQPQHF.

This CDR3 reads CAWNREDSPLHF. The DNA for the CDR3 is TGTGCCTGGAACAGGGAGGATTCACCCCTCCACTTT. This chain links TRBV30 with TRBJ1-6; a possible D gene is TRBD1 (6 bases). This CDR3 spans 12 amino acids. Germline CDR1 reads GTSNPN; CDR2 reads SVGIG (reference sequence). V lost 4 bases to trimming and J lost 8 bases, with 9 bases between them.

This clone was seen once. V usage is TRBV7-8 and J usage is TRBJ1-5; D call uncertain. The CDR3 totals 16 residues. Germline V gene lookup returns CDR1 SGHVS and CDR2 FQNEAQ. V dropped 1 base and J dropped 1 base, with 11 bases sitting between them. CDR3 in DNA: TGTGCCAGCAGCTTAGACTCTAGCTCGAGCAATCAGCCCCAGCATTTT. Translating gives CASSLDSSSSNQPQHF.

The chain recombines TRBV5-1 with TRBJ1-5, with a weak D call TRBD1 (6 bases). Trimming stripped 0 bases from V and 4 bases from J, with 11 bases between. This CDR3 contains 15 residues. Germline V CDR1 and CDR2: SGHRS, YFSETQ. CDR3 nucleotides: TGCGCCAGCAGCTTGGCAGGGGTTAGGAATCAGCCCCAGCATTTT. This sequence encodes CASSLAGVRNQPQHF.

The chain combines TRBV19 with TRBJ1-1; D is undetermined. Trimming cost V 3 bases and J 2 bases, with 10 bases left between them. Looked up from germline, CDR1 is LNHDA and CDR2 is SQIVND (reference sequence). The CDR3 spans 14 residues. CDR3 sequence reads: CASSIGIANTEAFF. The CDR3 DNA is TGTGCCAGTAGTATCGGGATAGCCAACACTGAAGCTTTCTTT.

The V gene is TRBV10-3, the J gene TRBJ2-1; 9 positions match TRBD1. The CDR3 has 15 amino acids. Germline lookup yields CDR1 ENHRY and CDR2 SYGVKD. The ends lost 4 bases at V and 2 bases at J; junction bases unmatched: 3. CDR3 amino acids: CAISGGDRAYNEQFF. The CDR3 coding sequence is TGTGCCATCAGTGGAGGGGACAGGGCCTACAATGAGCAGTTCTTC.

The V call is TRBV5-4, the J call TRBJ2-7, with 9 bases matching TRBD2. This CDR3 has 15 residues. V was pared by 1 base and J by 2 bases, with 4 bases of the junction left unmatched. The V gene's germline CDR1 is SGHNT and CDR2 YYREEE (reference sequence). The CDR3 nucleotides read TGTGCCAGCAGCTTGCGACTAGCGGATACCTACGAGCAGTACTTC. Encoded protein: CASSLRLADTYEQYF.

The chain is built from TRBV19 and TRBJ2-7, with TRBD1 matching 9 bases. This CDR3 is built from 14 residues. Germline V gives CDR1 LNHDA, CDR2 SQIVND (reference sequence). With 6 bases clipped from V and 6 bases from J, the junction kept 9 bases outside the gene matches. CDR3 protein: CASRGRTGDSEQYF. The CDR3 DNA is TGTGCCAGTAGGGGTCGGACAGGGGATAGCGAGCAGTACTTC.

V gene TRBV28 combines with J gene TRBJ1-1; tentatively, D is TRBD1 (6 bases). The CDR3 runs to 13 residues. The V gene's germline CDR1 is MDHEN and CDR2 SYDVKM. Trimming removed 2 bases from V and 4 bases from J, with 8 bases in between. In DNA form, the CDR3 reads TGTGCCAGCAGTTTACAGGGGCCCACTGAAGCTTTCTTT. Translating gives CASSLQGPTEAFF.

V and J are TRBV11-2 and TRBJ2-7; the D is unclear. Trimming took 2 bases from V and 6 from J, leaving 2 bases between them. The CDR3 covers 10 residues. CDR1 is SGHAT, CDR2 FQNNGV, per germline. CDR3 loop: CASSLIEQYF. CDR3 nucleotide sequence: TGTGCCAGCAGCTTAATCGAGCAGTACTTC.

V usage is TRBV5-1 and J usage is TRBJ1-3; 11 bases line up with TRBD1. The CDR3 has 17 residues. With V trimmed by 4 bases and J by 2 bases, 8 bases remained unmatched. Germline V gene lookup returns CDR1 SGHRS and CDR2 YFSETQ. CDR3 sequence: CASSADRGLLAGNTIYF. The CDR3 nucleotides read TGCGCCAGCAGCGCGGACAGGGGGCTCTTAGCTGGAAACACCATATATTTT.

Of note for this clone: Other DNA sequences in this specimen translate into the identical CDR3. V usage is TRBV6-5 and J usage is TRBJ2-1; 8 nucleotides align to TRBD1. Germline V gene data show CDR1 as MNHEY and CDR2 as SVGAGI. The CDR3 contains 15 residues. Trimming took 5 bases from V and 0 from J; bases not matched to a gene: 3. The CDR3 DNA reads as TGTGCCAGCAGTCGGACAGGGAGCTCCTACAATGAGCAGTTCTTC. Protein sequence: CASSRTGSSYNEQFF.

CDR3 residues: CAWSRYSGIYNEQFF. As DNA, the CDR3 is TGTGCCTGGAGCCGTTATAGCGGGATCTACAATGAGCAGTTCTTC. V is TRBV30 and J is TRBJ2-1; 8 bases match TRBD2. The length of the CDR3 is 15 residues. V lost 3 bases and J lost 3; bases outside the gene matches: 7. Germline assignment: CDR1 GTSNPN and CDR2 SVGIG (reference sequence).

The V call is TRBV21-1, the J call TRBJ2-4; TRBD1 is taken as the D call from the table, unchecked against the DNA. TRBV21-1 is labeled a pseudogene. The CDR3 runs to 16 residues. The CDR3 loop reads CASSNTGGVAKNIQYF. DNA for the CDR3: TGTGCCAGCAGCAATACAGGGGGGGTAGCCAAAAACATTCAGTACTTC.

This clone was seen just once. The chain combines TRBV5-8 with TRBJ2-4; TRBD1 agrees at 8 bases. Germline assignment: CDR1 SGHTS and CDR2 YDEGEE. The CDR3 consists of 14 residues. V lost 4 bases and J lost 6; bases outside the gene matches: 6. The chain's CDR3 is CASSKDRGGNIQYF. The CDR3 bases are TGTGCCAGCAGCAAAGACAGGGGCGGAAACATTCAGTACTTC.

This chain uses TRBV7-9 with TRBJ1-2; perhaps TRBD1 as D (6 bases). The CDR3 totals 13 residues. Trimming left V 11 bases short and J 4 bases short, with 17 bases between. The germline V gene has CDR1 SEHNR and CDR2 FQNEAQ (reference sequence). DNA for the CDR3: TGTGCCGCCCGGGAGGGGGGAAGCTATGGCTACACCTTC. Translation gives CAAREGGSYGYTF.

The chain joins TRBV28 to TRBJ1-5; no clear D. Trimming stripped 10 bases from V and 2 bases from J, with 6 bases between. Germline lookup yields CDR1 MDHEN and CDR2 SYDVKM. The CDR3 loop spans 11 amino acids. Written as DNA, the CDR3 is TGTGCCACCCAGGGCAATCAGCCCCAGCATTTT. Its protein is CATQGNQPQHF.

This rearrangement joins TRBV5-4 to TRBJ1-2, with TRBD1 as a possible D gene (5 bases). The germline V gene encodes CDR1 SGHNT and CDR2 YYREEE (reference sequence). The CDR3 extends over 14 amino acids. V shed 4 bases and J shed 4 bases, with 14 bases lying between them. The CDR3 sequence is CASSRRERGYGYTF. The CDR3 bases are TGTGCCAGCAGCCGAAGGGAGAGGGGCTATGGCTACACCTTC.

This chain links TRBV9 with TRBJ1-4; D gene ambiguous. Deletions cut 0 bases from V and 0 bases from J, with 9 bases between. The CDR3 length is 16 residues. Germline assignment: CDR1 SGDLS and CDR2 YYNGEE. CDR3 nucleotides: TGTGCCAGCAGCGTAGGGCAGGTTGCAACTAATGAAAAACTGTTTTTT. This encodes CASSVGQVATNEKLFF.

CDR3 nucleotides: TGCGCCAGCAGCTTGGCCGAGAATCAGCCCCAGCATTTT. Its protein is CASSLAENQPQHF. V and J are TRBV5-1 and TRBJ1-5; no definite D call. This CDR3 spans 13 amino acids. V dropped 0 bases and J dropped 4 bases, with 5 bases sitting between them. CDR1 and CDR2 from the germline V gene are SGHRS and YFSETQ. Supplemented by reference TRBV5-1 and TRBJ1-5, the full variable domain reads KAGVTQTPRYLIKTRGQQVTLSCSPISGHRSVSWYQQTPGQGLQFLFEYFSETQRNKGNFPGRFSGRQFSNSRSEMNVSTLELGDSALYLCASSLAENQPQHFGDGTRLSIL.

Only a few counts were recorded for this clone. The chain recombines TRBV25-1 with TRBJ1-2, with TRBD1 matching over 8 bases. The CDR3 is 15 residues long. From germline, CDR1 is MGHDK and CDR2 SYGVNS. V shed 4 bases, J shed 4 bases, and the junction held 8 bases outside the gene matches. For the CDR3, the DNA is TGTGCCAGCAGTGCGGGACAGGCCCTTTTCTATGGCTACACCTTC. Its protein product is CASSAGQALFYGYTF.